Reported below is one T cell receptor (beta chain). The antigen is not known. Each CD8 memory set brought CD45RO+ cells together with CCR7-negative CD45RA+ TemRA cells. This record comes from a study of shared clonotypes between healthy human individuals. Broader study findings: Generally, naive subsets came out with larger estimated richness than memory subsets.

The CDR3 contains 16 residues. Germline lookup yields CDR1 MNHEY and CDR2 SMNVEV (reference sequence). Trimming cost V 0 bases and J 4 bases, with 13 bases left between them. Using immunoSEQ multiplex PCR, the repertoire was profiled, and TCRdb retains in-frame clones only, with some absent. The top ten hold under 20% of the sample, which has about 330,000 clones, about nine tenths seen once. The genes are TRBV27 and TRBJ2-1, with D unresolved. The sample comprised memory CD8+ T cells sorted from blood. As for subset: CD45RO+ cells pooled with CCR7-negative TemRA cells. This receptor was identified in a man between 18 and 29 years old in good health. DNA for the CDR3: TGTGCCAGCAGTTTATCGATTTGGTTGGGTTACAATGAGCAGTTCTTC. This gives the protein CASSLSIWLGYNEQFF.